Presented here are 16 T cell receptor beta chains from one specimen sequenced in a study of blood T cell repertoires in COVID-19 (TCRdb year 2020). Receptor amplification or capture employed the immunoSEQ multiplex PCR assay. Here the immuneACCESS table is served through TCRdb, limited to in-frame sequences with V and J called. Missing clones are a known gap in these copies; in checked studies unresolved V genes cover under half, and the rest lacks a known reason. The sample table shows 55,000 to 70,000 clones, and roughly nine tenths are seen once. Around 3.7% of the sample belongs to the ten largest clones. Sequencing was performed on peripheral blood. The receptors here all came from a woman in her forties or fifties with COVID-19, enrolled during active disease.

The J gene is TRBJ2-1, the V gene TRBV24-1; 8 nucleotides match TRBD2. Germline-derived CDR1 and CDR2 are KGHDR and SFDVKD. The ends lost 7 bases at V and 5 bases at J; junction bases unmatched: 9. There are 15 residues in the CDR3. CDR3 loop: CATRGTGGSHNEQFF. The CDR3 bases are TGTGCCACCAGGGGGACGGGAGGGAGTCACAATGAGCAGTTCTTC.

This clone came up once. The J gene is TRBJ1-3, the V gene TRBV9, with D unclear. This CDR3 is 14 amino acids long. Deletions cut 6 bases from V and 4 bases from J, with 14 bases between. The V gene's germline CDR1 is SGDLS and CDR2 YYNGEE. The CDR3 sequence: CASTPGRLGNTIYF. In nucleotides, the CDR3 is TGTGCCAGCACCCCCGGCAGGTTGGGAAACACCATATATTTT.

CDR3 bases: TGTGCCAGCAGGGGTGCAGGGGGTGAAAAACTGTTTTTT. It encodes CASRGAGGEKLFF. The chain combines TRBV6-5 with TRBJ1-4; 7 nucleotides match TRBD1. V shed 6 bases, J shed 7 bases, and the junction held 5 bases outside the gene matches. Germline assignment: CDR1 MNHEY and CDR2 SVGAGI. The CDR3 covers 13 residues.

The sample holds one count of this clone. The chain joins TRBV3-1 (or the pseudogene TRBV3-2) to TRBJ1-6; D gene uncertain. Germline V gene data show CDR1 as LGHDT and CDR2 as YNNKEL (reference sequence). The CDR3 contains 17 residues. V was trimmed by 5 bases and J by 0 bases, leaving 14 bases between them. The CDR3 DNA reads TGTGCCAGCAGCGACACAGCGGCGAGCTCCTATAATTCACCCCTCCACTTT. Translating it yields CASSDTAASSYNSPLHF.

V and J are TRBV5-1 and TRBJ2-3, with 10 bases that match TRBD2. CDR3 length: 13 residues. Germline-derived CDR1 and CDR2 are SGHRS and YFSETQ. Unmatched junction bases numbered 4, after V lost 6 bases and J lost 6 bases. CDR3 DNA sequence: TGCGCCAGCACTAGCGGGAGAGCTGATACGCAGTATTTT. Translating it yields CASTSGRADTQYF.

This clone was seen once. CDR3: CASSRKTSGSSEQFF. In DNA form, the CDR3 reads TGTGCCAGCAGCCGGAAGACTAGCGGCTCTTCTGAGCAGTTCTTC. The chain couples TRBV14 to TRBJ2-1, with TRBD2 matching 9 bases. This CDR3 contains 15 residues. Germline V lookup: CDR1 SGHDN, CDR2 FVKESK. The J segment lost 9 bases and the V segment lost 4 bases, leaving 10 bases of the junction unmatched.

V usage is TRBV4-3 and J usage is TRBJ2-3; TRBD1 agrees at 10 bases. Trimming took 3 bases from V and 6 from J; bases not matched to a gene: 9. The length of the CDR3 is 16 residues. Germline loops: CDR1 LGHNA, CDR2 YSLEER. CDR3 residues: CASSQKGQGGWDTQYF. For the CDR3, the DNA is TGCGCCAGCAGCCAGAAAGGACAGGGGGGATGGGATACGCAGTATTTT.

J is TRBJ2-5 and V is TRBV11-3; 7 positions match TRBD1. Germline assignment: CDR1 SGHNT and CDR2 YENEEA. Unmatched junction bases numbered 4, after V lost 1 base and J lost 2 bases. The CDR3 contains 15 residues. CDR3 bases: TGTGCCAGCAGCTTAGGAGGGGGCGTTCAAGAGACCCAGTACTTC. Its translation: CASSLGGGVQETQYF.

The V call is TRBV28, the J call TRBJ2-2; D possibly corresponds to TRBD2 (5 bases). Trimming took 3 bases from V and 7 from J, leaving 12 bases between them. CDR1 is MDHEN and CDR2 is SYDVKM in the germline V gene. The CDR3 covers 14 residues. CDR3 in DNA: TGTGCCAGCAGTTTCGGGATACCTAACGGGGAGCTGTTTTTT. Protein product: CASSFGIPNGELFF.

The chain has TRBV28 and TRBJ1-6; D remains ambiguous. V was trimmed by 6 bases and J by 9 bases, leaving 9 bases between them. The V gene's germline CDR1 is MDHEN and CDR2 SYDVKM. This CDR3 has 12 residues. CDR3 in amino acids: CASSLQISPLHF. The CDR3 DNA follows: TGTGCCAGCAGCCTACAGATTTCACCCCTCCACTTT.

The sample holds one count of this clone. The chain links TRBV6-5 to TRBJ2-7; D is possibly TRBD1 (8 bases). The CDR3 loop spans 16 amino acids. The V gene lost 4 bases and the J gene lost 3 bases, with 19 bases spanning the gap. The germline CDR1 and CDR2 sequences are MNHEY and SVGAGI. CDR3 region: CASSLGGTGLYYEQYF. The CDR3, as DNA: TGTGCCAGCAGTTTGGGGGGGACAGGACTATACTACGAGCAGTACTTC.

The chain links TRBV19 to TRBJ2-1, with 7 bases matching TRBD2. Trimming took 3 bases from V and 1 from J; bases not matched to a gene: 9. Germline loops: CDR1 LNHDA, CDR2 SQIVND (reference sequence). CDR3 length equals 17 residues. The CDR3 loop is CASSIRREAWSYNEQFF. The CDR3 DNA reads as TGTGCCAGTAGTATTCGTCGGGAGGCGTGGTCCTACAATGAGCAGTTCTTC.

CDR3 in amino acids: CASSPGRISNQPQHF. The CDR3 DNA follows: TGTGCCAGCAGCCCCGGGAGGATTAGCAATCAGCCCCAGCATTTT. This chain uses TRBV3-1 (or the pseudogene TRBV3-2) with TRBJ1-5; no definite D call. The germline V and J ends were trimmed by 4 bases and 0 bases, with 10 bases remaining between them. The length of the CDR3 is 15 residues. Germline CDR1 reads LGHDT; CDR2 reads YNNKEL (reference sequence).

The chain combines TRBV6-5 with TRBJ1-2; D might be TRBD1 (5 bases). CDR1 and CDR2 from the germline V gene are MNHEY and SVGAGI. The V end was cut by 3 bases, the J end by 8 bases, with 7 bases between. The CDR3 loop spans 11 amino acids. Here the CDR3 DNA reads TGTGCCAGCAGTTATGGGGCCGGCTACACCTTC. Translated: CASSYGAGYTF.

This clone was seen just once. CDR3 sequence: CASSSQGNIGYEQYF. The CDR3 DNA is TGTGCCAGCAGCTCACAGGGGAATATAGGCTACGAGCAGTACTTC. The rearrangement links TRBV7-9 to TRBJ2-7, with TRBD1 matching over 7 bases. V trimming: 4 bases; J trimming: 3 bases; junction bases outside the gene matches: 9. This CDR3 is built from 15 residues. Germline V lookup: CDR1 SEHNR, CDR2 FQNEAQ (reference sequence). Drawing the rest from reference TRBV7-9 and TRBJ2-7, the complete variable domain is DTGVSQNPRHKITKRGQNVTFRCDPISEHNRLYWYRQTLGQGPEFLTYFQNEAQLEKSRLLSDRFSAERPKGSFSTLEIQRTEQGDSAMYLCASSSQGNIGYEQYFGPGTRLTVT.

The chain joins TRBV30 to TRBJ2-1; D remains unclear. V lost 3 bases and J 9 bases, leaving 12 bases between the germline ends. The germline V gene encodes CDR1 GTSNPN and CDR2 SVGIG (reference sequence). CDR3 size: 12 residues. The CDR3 region is CAWRKDRGEQFF. The CDR3 DNA sequence: TGTGCCTGGAGGAAAGACCGCGGTGAGCAGTTCTTC. The full variable domain, with the rest looked up from reference TRBV30 and TRBJ2-1, is SQTIHQWPATLVQPVGSPLSLECTVEGTSNPNLYWYRQAAGRGLQLLFYSVGIGQISSEVPQNLSASRPQDRQFILSSKKLLLSDSGFYLCAWRKDRGEQFFGPGTRLTVL.